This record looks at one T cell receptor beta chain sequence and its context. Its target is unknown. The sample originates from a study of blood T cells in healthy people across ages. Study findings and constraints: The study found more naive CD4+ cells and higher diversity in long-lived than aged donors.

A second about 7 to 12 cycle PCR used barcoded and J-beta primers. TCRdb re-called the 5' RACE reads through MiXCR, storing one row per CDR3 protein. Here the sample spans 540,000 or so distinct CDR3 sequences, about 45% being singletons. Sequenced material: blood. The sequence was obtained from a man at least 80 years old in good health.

The CDR3 region has the DNA TGCGCCAGCAGCCAAGGGACTAGCGGGAGTTTCGCAGATACGCAGTATTTT. This translates into CASSQGTSGSFADTQYF. The chain links TRBV4-3 to TRBJ2-3; 13 positions agree with TRBD2. Germline V gene lookup returns CDR1 LGHNA and CDR2 YSLEER. V lost 1 base and J lost 4; bases outside the gene matches: 5. This CDR3 is 17 amino acids long.